The 28 T cell receptor beta chains listed next were all sequenced from one sample in a study of T cell responses to AZD1222 COVID-19 vaccine. The repertoire was sequenced with immunoSEQ multiplex PCR; TCRdb's copy has only in-frame clones and lacks some. The sample shows some 81,000 clones, 75% to 95% of them seen only once. Source: peripheral blood, taken 28 days after the second AZD1222 dose. Receptors originate from an adult who received the AZD1222 COVID-19 vaccine.

This chain joins TRBV7-8 and TRBJ2-7; perhaps TRBD2 as D (5 bases). This CDR3 is 17 amino acids long. The germline CDR1 and CDR2 sequences are SGHVS and FQNEAQ. V lost 0 bases, J lost 2 bases, and 17 bases lay in between. This chain's CDR3 is CASSLAVYWTGAYEQYF. For the CDR3, the DNA is TGTGCCAGCAGCTTAGCAGTCTACTGGACCGGGGCCTACGAGCAGTACTTC.

The chain is built from TRBV2 and TRBJ1-2; TRBD1 might be the D (5 bases). CDR1 is SNHLY, CDR2 FYNNEI, per germline. The CDR3 runs 11 residues. With 6 bases removed from V and 8 bases from J, the gap between germline ends came to 10 bases. CDR3 sequence: CASRPGYGYTF. CDR3 sequence (DNA): TGTGCCAGCAGGCCAGGGTACGGCTACACCTTC.

This chain joins TRBV5-1 and TRBJ2-7; D might be TRBD1 (5 bases). CDR1 is SGHRS, CDR2 YFSETQ, per germline. The V gene lost 0 bases and the J gene lost 5 bases, with 15 bases spanning the gap. The CDR3 length is 15 residues. DNA for the CDR3: TGCGCCAGCAGCTTGGACGCGGCAGGGATGAACGAGCAGTACTTC. Encoded protein: CASSLDAAGMNEQYF.

This clone has just one count. This chain uses TRBV6-5 with TRBJ1-2; no reliable D call. Germline V CDR1 and CDR2: MNHEY, SVGAGI. The CDR3 runs to 14 residues. Trimming stripped 6 bases from V and 4 bases from J, with 15 bases between. The DNA for the CDR3 is TGTGCCAGCAGACAACCTTGGGCGTCCTATGGCTACACCTTC. Amino acids: CASRQPWASYGYTF.

The rearrangement links TRBV7-8 to TRBJ2-2, with 9 bases lining up with TRBD2. J was trimmed by 12 bases and V by 7 bases; bases with no gene match: 18. CDR3 size: 16 residues. Germline CDR1 and CDR2: SGHVS and FQNEAQ. DNA of the CDR3: TGTGCCAGCATCCGCGGGGAGACTAGCGGCCTCGGAAAGCTGTTTTTT. Its protein is CASIRGETSGLGKLFF.

The chain combines TRBV19 with TRBJ1-1, with TRBD1 identical over 8 bases. V dropped 4 bases and J dropped 5; count of bases not matched to a gene: 15. Germline CDR1 LNHDA, CDR2 SQIVND (reference sequence). The CDR3 runs to 17 residues. CDR3 loop: CASSRRQGSDRWTEAFF. DNA of the CDR3: TGTGCCAGTAGTAGACGACAGGGGTCGGATAGATGGACTGAAGCTTTCTTT.

The chain uses TRBV11-2 and TRBJ1-1; D gene ambiguous. This CDR3 region has 14 residues. Germline lookup yields CDR1 SGHAT and CDR2 FQNNGV. The V end was cut by 4 bases, the J end by 0 bases, with 9 bases between. Here the CDR3 reads CASSSHSMNTEAFF. Here the CDR3 DNA reads TGTGCCAGCAGCTCCCACAGCATGAACACTGAAGCTTTCTTT. Based on the CDR3 plus reference TRBV11-2 and TRBJ1-1, the full variable domain is EAGVAQSPRYKIIEKRQSVAFWCNPISGHATLYWYQQILGQGPKLLIQFQNNGVVDDSQLPKDRFSAERLKGVDSTLKIQPAKLEDSAVYLCASSSHSMNTEAFFGQGTRLTVV.

This chain uses TRBV18 with TRBJ1-1; D remains unclear. Per the germline V gene, CDR1 is KGHSH and CDR2 is LQKENI. The CDR3 is 13 residues long. V was pared by 5 bases and J by 1 base, with 8 bases between. CDR3 coding DNA: TGTGCCAGCTCAGGACCTTCGAACACTGAAGCTTTCTTT. Residues: CASSGPSNTEAFF.

V and J are TRBV5-4 and TRBJ2-7, with 8 bases matching TRBD2. Germline-derived CDR1 and CDR2 are SGHNT and YYREEE (reference sequence). J lost 5 bases, V lost 3 bases, and 13 bases had no gene match. The CDR3 length is 16 residues. CDR3 amino acids: CASSSYGGAPRDEQYF. The CDR3, as DNA: TGTGCCAGCAGCTCCTACGGGGGGGCCCCTAGGGACGAGCAGTACTTC.

V and J are TRBV7-6 and TRBJ2-1, with 10 bases fitting TRBD1. The germline V gene has CDR1 SGHVS and CDR2 FNYEAQ. The CDR3 runs 19 residues. V gave up 1 base and J gave up 9 bases; unmatched junction bases: 18. The CDR3 DNA is TGTGCCAGCAGCTTAGGTGTAAGGAGCCCGGACAGGGGGAAAGGTGAGCAGTTCTTC. Encoded protein: CASSLGVRSPDRGKGEQFF.

This chain joins TRBV28 and TRBJ2-6; 8 bases match TRBD1. In germline, CDR1 is MDHEN, CDR2 SYDVKM. This CDR3 comprises 17 residues. V was clipped by 4 bases and J by 1 base; unmatched bases: 6. CDR3 protein: CASSSGGARSGANVLTF. The DNA of the CDR3 is TGTGCCAGCAGTTCAGGGGGCGCCAGGTCTGGGGCCAACGTCCTGACTTTC.

V is TRBV27 and J is TRBJ2-3; D ambiguous. The CDR3 is 14 amino acids. Germline V gene lookup returns CDR1 MNHEY and CDR2 SMNVEV (reference sequence). V was clipped by 4 bases and J by 6 bases, with 14 bases between them. CDR3: CASSSISSADTQYF. CDR3 DNA: TGTGCCAGCAGTTCCATCTCTAGTGCGGATACGCAGTATTTT.

This rearrangement joins TRBV19 to TRBJ1-1; TRBD1 agrees at 9 bases. Germline CDR1 is LNHDA and CDR2 is SQIVND (reference sequence). The CDR3 totals 14 residues. Germline trimming cut 6 bases from V and 1 base from J; bases unmatched to any gene: 3. The CDR3 region has the DNA TGTGCCAGTAGCTCGACAGGGGGGAACACTGAAGCTTTCTTT. The encoded protein is CASSSTGGNTEAFF.

This clone was observed once. V is TRBV3-1 (or the pseudogene TRBV3-2) and J is TRBJ2-5; maybe TRBD1 (5 bases). Germline values: CDR1 LGHDT, CDR2 YNNKEL (reference sequence). The CDR3 loop spans 12 amino acids. Trimming stripped 6 bases from V and 1 base from J, with 6 bases between. CDR3 region: CASRTAQETQYF. CDR3 in DNA: TGTGCCAGCAGGACAGCCCAAGAGACCCAGTACTTC.

The J gene is TRBJ2-5, the V gene TRBV7-9; 8 bases align to TRBD2. V was pared by 4 bases and J by 4 bases, with 11 bases of the junction left unmatched. Germline CDR1 is SEHNR and CDR2 is FQNEAQ (reference sequence). CDR3 length equals 16 residues. The CDR3, as DNA: TGTGCCAGCAGCTCCTCCGGGACTAGAGGTCGAGAGACCCAGTACTTC. This gives the protein CASSSSGTRGRETQYF.

Here the CDR3 DNA reads TGTGCCTGGAGTGTGGTCAGGAGTAATGAAAAACTGTTTTTT. This gives the protein CAWSVVRSNEKLFF. The V call is TRBV30, the J call TRBJ1-4; D not certain. Per germline, CDR1 GTSNPN and CDR2 SVGIG (reference sequence). Trimming took 0 bases from V and 4 from J, leaving 9 bases between them. CDR3 length equals 14 residues.

J is TRBJ2-2 and V is TRBV19, with 12 bases identical to TRBD2. Germline CDR1 reads LNHDA; CDR2 reads SQIVND (reference sequence). CDR3 length equals 17 residues. J gave up 4 bases and V 7 bases, and 10 bases lay outside the gene matches. This chain's CDR3 is CASTPFTSGRSTGELFF. CDR3 DNA: TGTGCCAGTACCCCATTTACTAGCGGGAGGAGCACCGGGGAGCTGTTTTTT.

The V call is TRBV28, the J call TRBJ2-3, with D perhaps matching TRBD2 (6 bases). This CDR3 has 16 amino acids. V lost 5 bases to trimming and J lost 4 bases, with 19 bases between them. The germline V gene has CDR1 MDHEN and CDR2 SYDVKM. The CDR3 DNA sequence: TGTGCCAGCAGTCCCCCCCGGGGGTGGTCTGCAGATACGCAGTATTTT. Translated: CASSPPRGWSADTQYF.

The rearrangement links TRBV9 to TRBJ1-1, with D possibly matching TRBD1 (6 bases). V was trimmed by 0 bases and J by 5 bases, leaving 14 bases between them. CDR1 is SGDLS and CDR2 is YYNGEE in the germline V gene. The CDR3 spans 15 residues. The CDR3 sequence is CASSVGGAQGTEAFF. The CDR3 DNA reads as TGTGCCAGCAGCGTAGGGGGCGCCCAGGGGACTGAAGCTTTCTTT. Variable domain in full (rest from reference TRBV9 and TRBJ1-1): DSGVTQTPKHLITATGQRVTLRCSPRSGDLSVYWYQQSLDQGLQFLIQYYNGEERAKGNILERFSAQQFPDLHSELNLSSLELGDSALYFCASSVGGAQGTEAFFGQGTRLTVV.

J is TRBJ2-2 and V is TRBV5-4; D might be TRBD1 (5 bases). The CDR3 is made up of 18 amino acids. Germline CDR1 reads SGHNT; CDR2 reads YYREEE (reference sequence). V was shortened by 4 bases and J by 4 bases, with 23 bases between the two germline ends. In nucleotides, the CDR3 is TGTGCCAGCAGCCTCAGCCTTCAGGGTAACCGCCGCACCGGGGAGCTGTTTTTT. Translation gives CASSLSLQGNRRTGELFF.

CDR3 amino acids: CASQQRTPPNYGYTF. CDR3 nucleotides: TGTGCCTCCCAACAGAGGACTCCTCCTAACTATGGCTACACCTTC. J is TRBJ1-2 and V is TRBV6-5; D ambiguous. Germline V CDR1 and CDR2: MNHEY, SVGAGI. The germline V and J ends were trimmed by 11 bases and 0 bases, with 19 bases remaining between them. This CDR3 has 15 amino acids.

CDR3 sequence (DNA): TGTGCCACCAGGGGACTAGCGGAGAACAATGAGCAGTTCTTC. Protein product: CATRGLAENNEQFF. The rearrangement uses TRBV24-1 and TRBJ2-1, with 11 bases matching TRBD2. From germline, CDR1 is KGHDR and CDR2 SFDVKD. V gave up 7 bases and J gave up 5 bases; unmatched junction bases: 3. The CDR3 is 14 residues long.

This clone was recorded a few times. The chain has TRBV27 and TRBJ1-5; TRBD1 might be the D (5 bases). Germline CDR1 is MNHEY and CDR2 is SMNVEV (reference sequence). Deletions cut 6 bases from V and 4 bases from J, with 19 bases between. The CDR3 has 16 residues. CDR3: CASRSLLTWGNQPQHF. The CDR3 bases are TGTGCCAGCAGGTCCCTTCTTACTTGGGGGAATCAGCCCCAGCATTTT.

V gene TRBV7-9 combines with J gene TRBJ1-2; D uncertain. V lost 6 bases and J lost 2, with 16 bases in between. This CDR3 has 15 amino acids. Germline CDR1 SEHNR, CDR2 FQNEAQ (reference sequence). CDR3 DNA sequence: TGTGCCAGCAGGATATCAGGAGGAGCGAACTATGGCTACACCTTC. Its translation: CASRISGGANYGYTF.

This chain uses TRBV18 with TRBJ2-4, with a possible D match to TRBD2 (5 bases). Germline V gene sequence: CDR1 KGHSH, CDR2 LQKENI. The CDR3 consists of 16 residues. Trimming removed 0 bases at V and 6 bases at J, with 15 bases between. CDR3 sequence: CASSPPSSEMGNIQYF. As DNA, the CDR3 is TGTGCCAGCTCACCACCGAGTAGCGAGATGGGAAACATTCAGTACTTC.

The CDR3 bases are TGTGCCATCAGGGTGAACACTGAAGCTTTCTTT. Translating it yields CAIRVNTEAFF. V gene TRBV2 combines with J gene TRBJ1-1; TRBD1 is a possible D gene (5 bases). The V and J ends lost 10 bases and 0 bases respectively, with 6 bases between them. Germline V gene lookup returns CDR1 SNHLY and CDR2 FYNNEI. The CDR3 is 11 amino acids.

The chain combines TRBV12-2 with TRBJ1-5. TRBV12-2 is shown as a pseudogene. This CDR3 has 12 amino acids. CDR3 nucleotides: TGTGCAAGTCGCTTAGGGGGTCAGCCCCAGCATTTT. Protein product: CASRLGGQPQHF.

This clone appeared a few times. This chain uses TRBV27 with TRBJ2-7; D might be TRBD1 or TRBD2, each matching 5 bases. The germline V and J ends were trimmed by 3 bases and 3 bases, with 15 bases remaining between them. This CDR3 has 15 residues. In germline, CDR1 is MNHEY, CDR2 SMNVEV (reference sequence). The CDR3 DNA reads as TGTGCCAGCAGTTTCCTCGGGACGGAAATCTACGAGCAGTACTTC. Translating it yields CASSFLGTEIYEQYF.